A single sample is the source of the 27 T cell receptor beta chains below, sequenced in a study of cytomegalovirus exposure and HLA in healthy donors. Amplification used 60 Vbeta primers and 13 Jbeta primers. The repertoire was sequenced with immunoSEQ multiplex PCR; TCRdb's copy has only in-frame clones and lacks some. This sample has 84,000 or so clones; about 81% occur once, and the top ten carry about 2.4%. The sample was PBMCs. All receptors come from a woman between 50 and 59 years old in good health and CMV-seronegative.

The chain has TRBV25-1 and TRBJ2-5, with 7 bases that match TRBD1. TRBJ2-7 explains the end of the DNA better; the J call may be wrong. This CDR3 is 12 amino acids long. CDR1 is MGHDK and CDR2 is SYGVNS in the germline V gene. The CDR3 is CASSVTGYEQYF. CDR3 DNA sequence: TGTGCCAGCAGTGTGACAGGGTACGAGCAGTACTTC.

J is TRBJ2-1 and V is TRBV27, with 8 nucleotides matching TRBD2. The CDR3 is 15 residues long. V shed 2 bases and J 3 bases; nucleotides not matched to a gene: 3. From germline, CDR1 is MNHEY and CDR2 SMNVEV (reference sequence). Here the CDR3 reads CASSLAGGYYNEQFF. The CDR3 DNA sequence: TGTGCCAGCAGTTTAGCGGGGGGATACTACAATGAGCAGTTCTTC.

The chain has TRBV9 and TRBJ2-7; D is ambiguous. Trimming cost V 3 bases and J 9 bases, with 4 bases left between them. Germline assignment: CDR1 SGDLS and CDR2 YYNGEE. The CDR3 has 9 amino acids. The CDR3 loop reads CASSGGQYV. As DNA, the CDR3 is TGTGCCAGCAGCGGGGGGCAGTACGTC.

The V call is TRBV4-3, the J call TRBJ1-2; 8 bases agree with TRBD1. V lost 1 base to trimming and J lost 7 bases; unmatched junction nucleotides: 8. CDR1 and CDR2 from the germline V gene are LGHNA and YSLEER. The length of the CDR3 is 15 residues. The CDR3 region has the DNA TGCGCCAGCAGCCAAGTCAGGACAGGGAGTCGTGGCTACACCTTC. Protein sequence: CASSQVRTGSRGYTF.

The V call is TRBV19, the J call TRBJ2-1, with 7 bases lining up with TRBD2. CDR1 LNHDA and CDR2 SQIVND come from the germline V gene (reference sequence). CDR3 length: 16 residues. V was pared by 5 bases and J by 2 bases, with 9 bases of the junction left unmatched. CDR3: CASSDHMGLTYNEQFF. The CDR3 DNA is TGTGCCAGTAGTGATCATATGGGACTAACCTACAATGAGCAGTTCTTC.

The chain combines TRBV7-6 with TRBJ2-3; TRBD2 aligns across 10 bases. The V gene's germline CDR1 is SGHVS and CDR2 FNYEAQ. The CDR3 consists of 16 residues. The V gene end was trimmed by 3 bases and the J gene end by 0 bases; junction bases not matched to a gene: 3. The CDR3 loop is CASSFTSGASTDTQYF. The CDR3 region has the DNA TGTGCCAGCAGCTTTACTAGCGGGGCTAGCACAGATACGCAGTATTTT. Combining the CDR3 with reference TRBV7-6 and TRBJ2-3 gives the whole variable domain GAGVSQSPRYKVTKRGQDVALRCDPISGHVSLYWYRQALGQGPEFLTYFNYEAQQDKSGLPNDRFSAERPEGSISTLTIQRTEQRDSAMYRCASSFTSGASTDTQYFGPGTRLTVL.

J is TRBJ2-7 and V is TRBV7-2, with D maybe TRBD1 (7 bases). Trimming pared 8 bases from V and 0 bases from J, leaving 11 bases between. The CDR3 length is 13 residues. Germline-derived CDR1 and CDR2 are SGHTA and FQGNSA. CDR3 sequence (DNA): TGTGCCAGCGCGGGACAGAGCTCCTACGAGCAGTACGTC. Translation gives CASAGQSSYEQYV.

The chain has TRBV18 and TRBJ2-1; TRBD2 agrees at 11 bases. Germline CDR1 KGHSH, CDR2 LQKENI. The CDR3 runs to 14 residues. Germline trimming cut 3 bases from V and 7 bases from J; bases unmatched to any gene: 2. CDR3 in DNA: TGTGCCAGCTCACCGGGACTAGCGGAGAATGAGCAGTTCTTC. It is translated as CASSPGLAENEQFF.

This clone was observed once. This chain links TRBV4-1 with TRBJ2-5, with a tentative D call TRBD2 (5 bases). The CDR3 runs 16 residues. The ends were cut back, 4 bases at V and 3 bases at J, with 18 bases in the middle. CDR1 is MGHRA and CDR2 is YSYEKL in the germline V gene. The CDR3 here is CASSPRGEIGEETQYF. The CDR3 coding sequence is TGCGCCAGCAGCCCCCGGGGAGAAATCGGAGAAGAGACCCAGTACTTC.

V usage is TRBV11-3 and J usage is TRBJ1-1; 10 nucleotides match TRBD1. Trimming at V came to 4 bases and at J to 4 bases, leaving 6 bases not matched to a gene. Looked up from germline, CDR1 is SGHNT and CDR2 is YENEEA. The CDR3 is made up of 15 amino acids. CDR3 sequence: CASSSGQGLGTEAFF. The CDR3 region has the DNA TGTGCCAGCAGCTCGGGACAGGGGTTGGGCACTGAAGCTTTCTTT.

The chain is built from TRBV9 and TRBJ1-2; 7 bases are shared with TRBD1. V trimming: 0 bases; J trimming: 2 bases; junction bases outside the gene matches: 7. The V gene's germline CDR1 is SGDLS and CDR2 YYNGEE. CDR3 length equals 16 residues. CDR3 nucleotide sequence: TGTGCCAGCAGCGTAGGGGCAGGGGGAATGAACTATGGCTACACCTTC. This codes for CASSVGAGGMNYGYTF.

The chain couples TRBV7-9 to TRBJ2-2; D remains unclear. CDR3 size: 11 residues. In germline, CDR1 is SEHNR, CDR2 FQNEAQ (reference sequence). With 6 bases removed from V and 5 bases from J, the gap between germline ends came to 4 bases. The CDR3 spells CASRRTGELFF. In nucleotides, the CDR3 is TGTGCCAGCAGGAGGACCGGGGAGCTGTTTTTT. Full variable domain (rest looked up from reference TRBV7-9 and TRBJ2-2): DTGVSQNPRHKITKRGQNVTFRCDPISEHNRLYWYRQTLGQGPEFLTYFQNEAQLEKSRLLSDRFSAERPKGSFSTLEIQRTEQGDSAMYLCASRRTGELFFGEGSRLTVL.

The chain employs TRBV28 and TRBJ2-3, with 7 bases aligning to TRBD2. The V gene's germline CDR1 is MDHEN and CDR2 SYDVKM. J was trimmed by 6 bases and V by 3 bases; bases with no gene match: 9. CDR3 length equals 15 residues. This CDR3 is CASSFGLGRPDTQYF. Written as DNA, the CDR3 is TGTGCCAGCAGTTTTGGACTAGGAAGGCCGGATACGCAGTATTTT. Supplemented by reference TRBV28 and TRBJ2-3, the full variable domain reads DVKVTQSSRYLVKRTGEKVFLECVQDMDHENMFWYRQDPGLGLRLIYFSYDVKMKEKGDIPEGYSVSREKKERFSLILESASTNQTSMYLCASSFGLGRPDTQYFGPGTRLTVL.

V is TRBV5-6 and J is TRBJ1-3; TRBD1 might be the D (5 bases). Germline CDR1 SGHDT, CDR2 YYEEEE. Trimming pared 4 bases from V and 0 bases from J, leaving 11 bases between. The CDR3 consists of 15 residues. This chain's CDR3 is CASSLQAYSGNTIYF. In nucleotides, the CDR3 is TGTGCCAGCAGCCTACAGGCGTACTCTGGAAACACCATATATTTT.

Here the CDR3 DNA reads TGTGCCAGTAGTATAATCGGGACTACTGGGGCCAACGTCCTGACTTTC. Protein: CASSIIGTTGANVLTF. This chain connects TRBV19 to TRBJ2-6; 7 positions agree with TRBD2. Losses at the gene ends were 2 bases for V and 2 bases for J; bases not matched to a gene: 3. Looked up from germline, CDR1 is LNHDA and CDR2 is SQIVND (reference sequence). This CDR3 has 16 amino acids.

The chain carries TRBV30 and TRBJ1-2; D ambiguous. This CDR3 has 13 amino acids. Trimming left V 6 bases short and J 7 bases short, with 18 bases between. The germline V gene has CDR1 GTSNPN and CDR2 SVGIG (reference sequence). The CDR3 region has the DNA TGTGCCTGCCGAGCGGGGAATCAAGGTGGCTACACCTTC. Translating it yields CACRAGNQGGYTF.

This clone was counted a single time. The V gene is TRBV10-3, the J gene TRBJ2-3; 7 positions agree with TRBD2. This CDR3 region has 13 residues. Germline trimming cut 7 bases from V and 4 bases from J; bases unmatched to any gene: 5. From germline, CDR1 is ENHRY and CDR2 SYGVKD. The CDR3 is CAINAGESDTQYF. In DNA, the CDR3 is TGTGCCATCAATGCGGGAGAGTCAGATACGCAGTATTTT.

The genes are TRBV9 and TRBJ2-6; no clear D gene. The V and J ends lost 2 bases and 0 bases respectively, with 6 bases between them. The CDR3 sequence is 15 residues long. Looked up from germline, CDR1 is SGDLS and CDR2 is YYNGEE. The CDR3 sequence: CASSVGSSGANVLTF. The CDR3 DNA reads as TGTGCCAGCAGCGTGGGCAGCTCTGGGGCCAACGTCCTGACTTTC.

The J gene is TRBJ2-5, the V gene TRBV28; D is uncertain. Germline-derived CDR1 and CDR2 are MDHEN and SYDVKM. Trimming removed 6 bases at V and 1 base at J, with 15 bases between. The CDR3 covers 15 residues. CDR3 coding DNA: TGTGCCAGCAGCCCGTTAAGAGTATTCCAAGAGACCCAGTACTTC. Its translation: CASSPLRVFQETQYF.

V and J are TRBV5-4 and TRBJ2-3, with D tentatively TRBD2 (6 bases). CDR3 size: 16 residues. Trimming removed 3 bases at V and 2 bases at J, with 16 bases between. CDR1 is SGHNT, CDR2 YYREEE, per germline (reference sequence). The CDR3 DNA is TGTGCCAGCAGCTCCCAAAGGGACTCCCACACAGATACGCAGTATTTT. Protein product: CASSSQRDSHTDTQYF.

The chain is built from TRBV7-9 and TRBJ2-1; TRBD2 matches at 14 bases. V shed 5 bases, J shed 9 bases, and the junction held 6 bases outside the gene matches. CDR1 SEHNR and CDR2 FQNEAQ come from the germline V gene (reference sequence). The CDR3 consists of 15 residues. The DNA of the CDR3 is TGTGCCAGCAGCCCCCGGACTAGCGGGGGGAGTGAGCAGTTCTTC. Amino acid sequence: CASSPRTSGGSEQFF.

The chain links TRBV6-1 to TRBJ2-7, with TRBD2 as a possible D gene (6 bases). V gave up 2 bases and J gave up 4 bases, with 21 bases separating them. Germline values: CDR1 MNHNS, CDR2 SASEGT. The CDR3 has 17 residues. The CDR3 loop reads CASSEKIYSGTRYEQYF. CDR3 nucleotide sequence: TGTGCCAGCAGTGAAAAGATCTATAGCGGAACAAGATACGAGCAGTACTTC.

This chain connects TRBV6-5 to TRBJ1-1; D remains ambiguous. V lost 4 bases to trimming and J lost 1 base, with 7 bases between them. This CDR3 spans 13 amino acids. CDR1 and CDR2 from the germline V gene are MNHEY and SVGAGI. The CDR3 sequence: CASSSNWNTEAFF. DNA for the CDR3: TGTGCCAGCAGTTCCAATTGGAACACTGAAGCTTTCTTT.

This clone was seen only a few times. The J gene is TRBJ2-5, the V gene TRBV19, with 7 positions matching TRBD2. This CDR3 spans 14 amino acids. V shed 3 bases, J shed 3 bases, and the junction held 4 bases outside the gene matches. Germline CDR1 reads LNHDA; CDR2 reads SQIVND (reference sequence). CDR3 DNA: TGTGCCAGTAGTATCCTGGGGGGGGAAGAGACCCAGTACTTC. It yields the protein CASSILGGEETQYF.

J is TRBJ2-1 and V is TRBV9; TRBD2 matches 9 bases. After removal of 0 bases from V and 6 bases from J, the junction contained 10 bases not matched to a gene. The CDR3 has 17 amino acids. The germline V gene encodes CDR1 SGDLS and CDR2 YYNGEE. The CDR3 DNA sequence: TGTGCCAGCAGCGTAGGAAGGCGGGGGGGCCTTGGCAATGAGCAGTTCTTC. Its protein product is CASSVGRRGGLGNEQFF.

This chain connects TRBV12-5 to TRBJ1-4; 8 bases are shared with TRBD1. V gave up 6 bases and J gave up 7 bases; unmatched junction bases: 7. The length of the CDR3 is 14 residues. CDR1 is LGHNT, CDR2 FRNRAP, per germline. CDR3 nucleotide sequence: TGTGCTAGTGGCCTTTCCGGGACAGGTGAAAAACTGTTTTTT. Residues: CASGLSGTGEKLFF.

The chain couples TRBV2 to TRBJ2-7; tentative D call: TRBD1 (7 bases). CDR1 is SNHLY and CDR2 is FYNNEI in the germline V gene. The germline V and J ends were trimmed by 7 bases and 5 bases, with 18 bases remaining between them. The CDR3 runs 14 residues. DNA of the CDR3: TGTGCCAGCATCCGCCCAGGGGGGCAGGACGAGCAGTACTTC. Protein sequence: CASIRPGGQDEQYF.